This TCR beta chain was documented in a study of glioma-infiltrating T cells. Study as a whole: Dexamethasone exposure before glioma surgery was limited to six or fewer days.

CDR3 length: 15 amino acids. Germline V gives CDR1 MDHEN, CDR2 SYDVKM. This clonotype was recorded once. Given a much more abundant clone one base away, this may be a read error. Using RNA template, CDR3s of TCR alpha and beta were amplified with iRepertoire arm-PCR. Via MiXCR, TCRdb re-called the multiplex PCR reads, giving one row per CDR3 protein. Of about 410,000 distinct CDR3 sequences detected, roughly 41% appear once; the ten largest clones hold around 12%. The rearrangement joins TRBV28 to TRBJ2-7; 13 bases match TRBD2. Sequences were obtained from glioma tissue, nonneoplastic brain tissue, or PBMCs (not recorded which). This receptor was identified in a human donor with low-grade glioma or glioblastoma, undergoing nonglioma brain surgery, or in good health (not recorded which). In DNA form, the CDR3 reads TGTGCCATCAGTCAGACTAGCGGGAGGCTCCACGAGCAGTACTTC. Translating it yields CAISQTSGRLHEQYF.